Shown below are 26 T cell receptor beta chains from a single sample sequenced in a study of CD8 T cells in Susac syndrome. A quantity of 0.5 to 1 ug RNA underwent reverse transcription using random hexamers. From the immunoSEQ multiplex PCR reads, TCRdb called clonotypes with MiXCR, one entry per CDR3 protein. This sample has roughly 200,000 distinct CDR3 sequences, with over 85% found just once. The material sequenced was CD4+ T cells from PBMCs. The receptors shown here come from a human donor in good health.

This chain's CDR3 is CASSRTGVLETQYF. CDR3 sequence (DNA): TGTGCCAGCTCACGAACAGGGGTCCTGGAGACCCAGTACTTC. V usage is TRBV18 and J usage is TRBJ2-5; 7 positions agree with TRBD1. Germline V gene sequence: CDR1 KGHSH, CDR2 LQKENI. Trimming took 4 bases from V and 5 from J; bases not matched to a gene: 7. This CDR3 contains 14 residues. Looking up the rest from reference TRBV18 and TRBJ2-5 gives the full variable domain: NAGVMQNPRHLVRRRGQEARLRCSPMKGHSHVYWYRQLPEEGLKFMVYLQKENIIDESGMPKERFSAEFPKEGPSILRIQQVVRGDSAAYFCASSRTGVLETQYFGPGTRLLVL.

The rearrangement joins TRBV7-8 to TRBJ2-2; 12 bases agree with TRBD2. The CDR3 spans 18 residues. Germline V gene data show CDR1 as SGHVS and CDR2 as FQNEAQ. Trimming at V came to 7 bases and at J to 2 bases, leaving 11 bases not matched to a gene. The CDR3 sequence: CASKLGTSGWGNTGELFF. The CDR3 bases are TGTGCCAGCAAGCTGGGGACTAGCGGGTGGGGAAACACCGGGGAGCTGTTTTTT.

Notes on this clonotype: Because the CDR3's place on the DNA is in doubt, the DNA is left out and the CDR3 is given as listed by TCRdb. This sequence joins TRBV6-1 and TRBJ2-5; TRBD1, as called in the table, went unchecked against the DNA. The germline CDR1 and CDR2 sequences are MNHNS and SASEGT. The CDR3 is made up of 19 amino acids, end residues included. CDR3 sequence: CATKPVPATLGVWQETQYF.

In regard to this clonotype: Relative to the germline gene, one junction end is altered; a read error may explain this. The chain joins TRBV6-2 or TRBV6-3 to TRBJ2-5, with 12 nucleotides matching TRBD2. The CDR3 spans 15 residues. CDR1 and CDR2 from the germline V gene are MNHEY and SVGEGT. The DNA for the CDR3 is TGTGCCAGCAGGACTAGCGGGGGACCTCAAGAGATCCAGTACTTC. This codes for CASRTSGGPQEIQYF.

V gene TRBV7-2 combines with J gene TRBJ2-5; 11 bases agree with TRBD2. V was clipped by 6 bases and J by 4 bases; unmatched bases: 16. Per germline, CDR1 SGHTA and CDR2 FQGNSA. The CDR3 contains 18 residues. CDR3 sequence: CASSPGALAGVRGETQYF. CDR3 bases: TGTGCCAGCAGTCCGGGGGCACTAGCGGGGGTGAGGGGAGAGACCCAGTACTTC.

The chain links TRBV5-1 to TRBJ2-7; weak D call: TRBD1 (6 bases). Germline V gene lookup returns CDR1 SGHRS and CDR2 YFSETQ. Trimming pared 4 bases from V and 4 bases from J, leaving 18 bases between. The CDR3 extends over 15 amino acids. This CDR3 is CASSPRTTGWYEQYF. DNA for the CDR3: TGCGCCAGCAGCCCAAGAACGACAGGCTGGTACGAGCAGTACTTC.

The rearrangement links TRBV3-1 to TRBJ2-4; 9 positions match TRBD2. Unmatched junction bases numbered 2, after V lost 4 bases and J lost 7 bases. Germline loops: CDR1 LGHDT, CDR2 YNNKEL (reference sequence). The CDR3 loop spans 13 amino acids. The CDR3, as DNA: TGTGCCAGCAGCCCCGGACTAGCGAACATTCAGTACTTC. Protein: CASSPGLANIQYF.

V usage is TRBV7-2 and J usage is TRBJ2-1; 10 bases align to TRBD2. This CDR3 spans 17 amino acids. The trim removed 2 bases at V and 2 bases at J, leaving 6 bases unmatched. Germline loops: CDR1 SGHTA, CDR2 FQGNSA. The CDR3 DNA is TGTGCCAGCAGCTTACAGGGAACTAGCGGGGCCTACAATGAGCAGTTCTTC. Translating gives CASSLQGTSGAYNEQFF.

This chain connects TRBV4-1 to TRBJ2-1; D not resolved. Germline CDR1 MGHRA, CDR2 YSYEKL. This CDR3 contains 13 residues. V lost 4 bases to trimming and J lost 6 bases, with 10 bases between them. The CDR3 coding sequence is TGCGCCAGCAGCCGGCCCAGTGTCAATGAGCAGTTCTTC. Its translation is CASSRPSVNEQFF.

This clonotype was picked up one time. The gene calls are TRBV6-2 or TRBV6-3 and TRBJ2-5; possibly TRBD2 for D (5 bases). This CDR3 is 13 amino acids long. V lost 6 bases to trimming and J lost 3 bases, with 11 bases between them. Germline-derived CDR1 and CDR2 are MNHEY and SVGEGT. As DNA, the CDR3 is TGTGCCAGCAGGGGAGCGGTAAAAGAGACCCAGTACTTC. Protein: CASRGAVKETQYF.

This rearrangement joins TRBV20-1 to TRBJ2-3; possible D gene TRBD2, 7 bases. Germline CDR1 and CDR2: DFQATT and SNEGSKA (reference sequence). This CDR3 spans 16 amino acids. The V and J ends lost 1 base and 4 bases respectively, with 18 bases between them. The CDR3 reads CSARVKRAGAADTQYF. CDR3 coding DNA: TGCAGTGCTAGAGTTAAGCGGGCGGGGGCCGCAGATACGCAGTATTTT.

V usage is TRBV3-1 and J usage is TRBJ1-3, with 8 bases that match TRBD1. Germline loops: CDR1 LGHDT, CDR2 YNNKEL (reference sequence). Germline trimming cut 3 bases from V and 0 bases from J; bases unmatched to any gene: 13. This CDR3 region has 19 residues. CDR3 protein: CASSQSRDRNFFSGNTIYF. The CDR3 DNA follows: TGTGCCAGCAGCCAGTCCCGGGACAGGAATTTTTTCTCTGGAAACACCATATATTTT.

This clonotype was counted a single time. The chain recombines TRBV29-1 with TRBJ1-5, with 9 bases lining up with TRBD1. The length of the CDR3 is 13 residues. Per the germline V gene, CDR1 is SQVTM and CDR2 is ANQGSEA. The CDR3 loop reads CSAGDRGNQPQHF. CDR3 nucleotide sequence: TGCAGTGCCGGAGACAGGGGGAATCAGCCCCAGCATTTT.

This chain uses TRBV6-1 with TRBJ2-4; tentative D call: TRBD2 (7 bases). Deletions cut 5 bases from V and 0 bases from J, with 23 bases between. The CDR3 contains 19 residues. From germline, CDR1 is MNHNS and CDR2 SASEGT. The CDR3 loop reads CASSQPSGGPGVAKNIQYF. As DNA, the CDR3 is TGTGCCAGCAGTCAACCATCGGGGGGCCCGGGGGTAGCCAAAAACATTCAGTACTTC.

The rearrangement links TRBV7-9 to TRBJ1-2, with D unclear. CDR1 is SEHNR and CDR2 is FQNEAQ in the germline V gene (reference sequence). This CDR3 region has 16 residues. Trimming left V 1 base short and J 5 bases short, with 17 bases between. The CDR3 nucleotides are TGTGCCAGCAGCTTAGGGACCGGAGGGCTCGGGTATGGCTACACCTTC. Its protein is CASSLGTGGLGYGYTF.

The V gene is TRBV7-3, the J gene TRBJ2-7, with no clear D. Germline V gives CDR1 SGHTA, CDR2 FQGTGA. Trimming stripped 5 bases from V and 2 bases from J, with 19 bases between. The CDR3 has 16 residues. The CDR3: CASSPGPRLPPYEQYF. CDR3 nucleotides: TGTGCCAGCAGCCCCGGCCCCCGGCTCCCCCCCTACGAGCAGTACTTC. Based on the CDR3 plus reference TRBV7-3 and TRBJ2-7, the full variable domain is GAGVSQTPSNKVTEKGKYVELRCDPISGHTALYWYRQSLGQGPEFLIYFQGTGAADDSGLPNDRFFAVRPEGSVSTLKIQRTERGDSAVYLCASSPGPRLPPYEQYFGPGTRLTVT.

This sequence joins TRBV5-1 and TRBJ1-1, with D hard to call. The V gene's germline CDR1 is SGHRS and CDR2 YFSETQ. Trimming stripped 3 bases from V and 4 bases from J, with 10 bases between. CDR3 length: 13 amino acids. The CDR3 reads CASSSGGSTEAFF. Written as DNA, the CDR3 is TGCGCCAGCAGCTCTGGAGGCAGCACTGAAGCTTTCTTT.

This chain uses TRBV25-1 with TRBJ1-2, with 11 bases identical to TRBD1. The ends lost 6 bases at V and 2 bases at J; junction bases unmatched: 2. CDR1 is MGHDK, CDR2 SYGVNS, per germline. This CDR3 comprises 14 residues. In DNA form, the CDR3 reads TGTGCCAGCAGCGGGACAGGGGGGAACTATGGCTACACCTTC. This gives the protein CASSGTGGNYGYTF.

V and J are TRBV28 and TRBJ2-7; perhaps TRBD2 as D (5 bases). The CDR3 loop spans 14 amino acids. Germline V gene lookup returns CDR1 MDHEN and CDR2 SYDVKM. Trimming left V 5 bases short and J 2 bases short, with 13 bases between. The CDR3 protein is CASSRGRRPYEQYV. CDR3 coding DNA: TGTGCCAGCAGTCGTGGACGGAGGCCCTACGAGCAGTACGTC.

This chain links TRBV25-1 with TRBJ1-2; D is unresolved. Per germline, CDR1 MGHDK and CDR2 SYGVNS. The CDR3 spans 14 residues. The V end lost 3 bases, the J end lost 7 bases, and 15 bases lay between the germline ends. CDR3 coding DNA: TGTGCCAGCAGTGAGGGGAGTCTTAGTAGTGGCTACACCTTC. This gives the protein CASSEGSLSSGYTF.

The chain uses TRBV7-3 and TRBJ2-5, with D possibly TRBD1 on 6 matching bases. CDR1 and CDR2 from the germline V gene are SGHTA and FQGTGA. The CDR3 is made up of 13 amino acids. The germline V and J ends were trimmed by 6 bases and 4 bases, with 12 bases remaining between them. The CDR3 here is CASSFTRGETQYF. The DNA of the CDR3 is TGTGCCAGCAGTTTTACCAGGGGAGAGACCCAGTACTTC.

V usage is TRBV7-9 and J usage is TRBJ1-5, with TRBD1 matching over 8 bases. This CDR3 is built from 15 residues. CDR1 is SEHNR and CDR2 is FQNEAQ in the germline V gene (reference sequence). Trimming at V came to 0 bases and at J to 7 bases, leaving 5 bases not matched to a gene. CDR3 bases: TGTGCCAGCAGCTTAGCGGCAGGGGGCAGCCAGCCCCAGCATTTT. Translated, it gives CASSLAAGGSQPQHF.

The CDR3 sequence: CASSLDRGPNTGELFF. The DNA for the CDR3 is TGTGCCAGCAGTTTGGACAGGGGCCCGAACACCGGGGAGCTGTTTTTT. The chain combines TRBV27 with TRBJ2-2; 9 bases are a match to TRBD1. V lost 3 bases and J lost 0; bases outside the gene matches: 2. The CDR3 length is 16 residues. Germline lookup yields CDR1 MNHEY and CDR2 SMNVEV (reference sequence).

V gene TRBV29-1 combines with J gene TRBJ2-7; 10 bases agree with TRBD2. J lost 0 bases, V lost 5 bases, and 16 bases had no gene match. This CDR3 is 18 amino acids long. The germline V gene encodes CDR1 SQVTM and CDR2 ANQGSEA. CDR3 residues: CSVHKSASGGLNSYEQYF. In nucleotides, the CDR3 is TGCAGCGTTCACAAGTCGGCTAGCGGGGGCCTTAACTCCTACGAGCAGTACTTC.

The CDR3 DNA sequence: TGCAGCGTTGACAGGGGGCGAGGCTACGAGCAGTACTTC. It encodes CSVDRGRGYEQYF. The V gene is TRBV29-1, the J gene TRBJ2-7, with TRBD1 identical over 8 bases. The J segment lost 3 bases and the V segment lost 3 bases, leaving 4 bases of the junction unmatched. Germline V gene lookup returns CDR1 SQVTM and CDR2 ANQGSEA. The CDR3 contains 13 residues.

The rearrangement links TRBV28 to TRBJ2-1, with 8 bases identical to TRBD1. CDR1 and CDR2 from the germline V gene are MDHEN and SYDVKM. V was clipped by 6 bases and J by 6 bases; unmatched bases: 10. CDR3 length: 15 residues. The CDR3 bases are TGTGCCAGCAGACACCGGACAGGGCCCCGCAATGAGCAGTTCTTC. It is translated as CASRHRTGPRNEQFF.